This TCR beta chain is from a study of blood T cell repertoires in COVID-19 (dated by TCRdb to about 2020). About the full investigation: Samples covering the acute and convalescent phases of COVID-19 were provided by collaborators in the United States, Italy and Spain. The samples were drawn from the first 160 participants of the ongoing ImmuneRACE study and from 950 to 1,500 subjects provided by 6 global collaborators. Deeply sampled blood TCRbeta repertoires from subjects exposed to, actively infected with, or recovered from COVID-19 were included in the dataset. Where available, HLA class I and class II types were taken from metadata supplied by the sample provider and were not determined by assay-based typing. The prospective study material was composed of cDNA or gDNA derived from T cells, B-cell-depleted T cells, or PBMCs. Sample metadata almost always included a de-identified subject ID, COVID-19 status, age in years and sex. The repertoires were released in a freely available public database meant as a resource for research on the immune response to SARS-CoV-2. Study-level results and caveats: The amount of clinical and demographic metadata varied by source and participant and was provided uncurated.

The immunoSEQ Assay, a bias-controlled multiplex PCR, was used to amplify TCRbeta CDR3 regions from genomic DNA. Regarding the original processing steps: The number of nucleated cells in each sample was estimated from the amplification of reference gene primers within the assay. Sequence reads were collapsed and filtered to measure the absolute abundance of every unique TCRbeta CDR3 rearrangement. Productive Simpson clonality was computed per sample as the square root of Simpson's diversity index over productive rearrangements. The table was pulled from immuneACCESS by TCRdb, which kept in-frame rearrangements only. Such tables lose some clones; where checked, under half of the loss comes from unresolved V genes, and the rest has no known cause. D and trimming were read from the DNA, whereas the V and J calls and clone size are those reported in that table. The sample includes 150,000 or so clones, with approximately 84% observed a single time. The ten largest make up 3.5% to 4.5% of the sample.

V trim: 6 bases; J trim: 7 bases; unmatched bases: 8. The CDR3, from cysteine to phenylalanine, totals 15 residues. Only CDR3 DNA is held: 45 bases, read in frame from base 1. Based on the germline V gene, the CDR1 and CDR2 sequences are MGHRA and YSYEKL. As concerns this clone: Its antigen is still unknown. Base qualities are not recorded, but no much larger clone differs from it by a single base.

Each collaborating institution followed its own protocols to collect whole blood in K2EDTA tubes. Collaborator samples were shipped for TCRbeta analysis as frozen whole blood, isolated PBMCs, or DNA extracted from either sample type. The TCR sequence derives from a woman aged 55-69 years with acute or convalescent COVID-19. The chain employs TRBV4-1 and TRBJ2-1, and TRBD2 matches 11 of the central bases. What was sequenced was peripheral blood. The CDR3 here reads CASSLAGGSVNEQFF. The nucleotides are TGCGCCAGCAGTCTAGCGGGAGGTAGCGTTAATGAGCAGTTCTTC.